Listed below are T cell receptor beta chains from one sample, sequenced in a study of cytomegalovirus exposure and HLA in healthy donors. TCRdb's copy holds only in-frame clones and misses some; the assay was immunoSEQ multiplex PCR. Across roughly 73,000 clones, the top ten clones capture approximately 14% of the sample. What was sequenced was PBMCs. The origin of the receptors is a man aged 50-60 years in good health and CMV-seropositive. Both conserved end residues are part of each CDR3. The D gene is left open where the match is weak.

j_call v_call d_call cdr3_aa cdr3_nt
TRBJ1-1 TRBV14 TRBD1 CASSPLEQGAEAFF TGTGCCAGCAGCCCGCTGGAACAGGGGGCTGAAGCTTTCTTT
TRBJ2-7 TRBV7-6 . CASSLSRSDEQYF TGTGCCAGCAGCCTATCGAGGAGTGACGAGCAGTACTTC
TRBJ1-1 TRBV29-1 TRBD1 CSVDPKDRATTEAFF TGCAGCGTTGACCCAAAGGACAGGGCCACCACTGAAGCTTTCTTT
TRBJ2-1 TRBV7-3 TRBD2 CASSPGLAASYNEQFF TGTGCCAGCAGCCCAGGACTAGCGGCCTCCTACAATGAGCAGTTCTTC
TRBJ1-2 TRBV5-1 . CASSFGRGANYGYTF TGCGCCAGCAGCTTTGGGAGGGGAGCTAACTATGGCTACACCTTC
TRBJ1-2 TRBV6-5 TRBD1 CASSRDRVDGYTF TGTGCCAGCAGTCGGGACAGGGTGGATGGCTACACCTTC
TRBJ1-4 TRBV5-1 . CASSLNGQGRNEKLFF TGCGCCAGCAGCCTCAACGGCCAGGGTAGAAATGAAAAACTGTTTTTT
TRBJ2-1 TRBV6-5 TRBD2 CATPLQAGHDNEQFF TGTGCCACCCCTCTACAAGCGGGGCACGACAATGAGCAGTTCTTC
TRBJ2-7 TRBV5-1 TRBD2 CASSFTSANYEQYF TGCGCCAGCAGCTTCACTAGCGCTAACTACGAGCAGTACTTC
TRBJ2-7 TRBV2 TRBD1 CASRIGQGRNYEQYF TGTGCCAGCCGAATAGGACAGGGGCGGAATTACGAGCAGTACTTC
TRBJ1-1 TRBV21-1 . CASSAGGQGKPEAFF TGTGCCAGCAGCGCAGGGGGACAGGGAAAGCCTGAAGCTTTCTTT
TRBJ2-2 TRBV7-9 . CASSFTGINTGELFF TGTGCCAGCAGCTTTACAGGGATTAACACCGGGGAGCTGTTTTTT
TRBJ1-2 TRBV5-5 . CASSFRGDYGYTF TGTGCCAGCAGCTTCAGGGGAGACTATGGCTACACCTTC
TRBJ2-7 TRBV6-1 . CASSPGTQAYEQYF TGTGCCAGCAGTCCCGGGACTCAAGCCTACGAGCAGTACTTC
TRBJ1-1 TRBV6-6 . CASSSQGQPTEAFF TGTGCCAGCAGCTCACAGGGTCAACCCACTGAAGCTTTCTTT
TRBJ2-3 TRBV6-5 TRBD1 CASSYRDRDPTDTQYF TGTGCCAGCAGTTACCGGGACAGGGATCCCACAGATACGCAGTATTTT
TRBJ2-1 TRBV4-2 . CASSQGTTYNEQFF TGTGCCAGCAGCCAAGGTACGACTTACAATGAGCAGTTCTTC
TRBJ2-3 TRBV29-1 TRBD2 CSVEMRGGRTDTQYF TGCAGCGTTGAGATGCGGGGGGGCAGAACAGATACGCAGTATTTT
TRBJ1-1 TRBV5-1 TRBD1 CASSPDRGNTEAFF TGCGCCAGCAGCCCGGACAGGGGGAACACTGAAGCTTTCTTT
TRBJ1-2 TRBV7-2 . CASSLAWAGTNYGYTF TGTGCCAGCAGCTTAGCGTGGGCAGGCACTAACTATGGCTACACCTTC
TRBJ1-1 TRBV5-1 . CASSPEVRGARMNTEAFF TGCGCCAGCAGCCCGGAGGTTCGGGGGGCACGCATGAACACTGAAGCTTTCTTT
TRBJ2-7 TRBV6-6 TRBD2 CASSKGLAGGYEQYF TGTGCCAGCAGTAAAGGACTAGCGGGAGGGTACGAGCAGTACTTC
TRBJ1-2 TRBV5-6 . CASSFQRQAPNYGYTF TGTGCCAGCAGCTTTCAGCGGCAAGCGCCTAACTATGGCTACACCTTC
TRBJ1-6 TRBV4-1 . CASSQAGAYNSPLHF TGCGCCAGCAGCCAGGCAGGGGCGTATAATTCACCCCTCCACTTT
TRBJ2-1 TRBV19 . CASSIGGTNEQFF TGTGCCAGTAGTATTGGCGGGACGAATGAGCAGTTCTTC
TRBJ1-5 TRBV19 . CASKNDGGARNQPQHF TGTGCTAGTAAAAACGACGGGGGGGCCCGCAATCAGCCCCAGCATTTT
TRBJ1-2 TRBV30 . CAWSPSGLGGGYTF TGTGCCTGGAGTCCCTCGGGTCTGGGAGGTGGCTACACCTTC
TRBJ2-7 TRBV18 . CASSLPGGRLYEQYF TGTGCCAGCTCCCTTCCAGGGGGGCGACTTTACGAGCAGTACTTC
TRBJ1-4 TRBV7-9 . CASSSSGGPNEKLFF TGTGCCAGCAGCTCCAGCGGGGGTCCTAATGAAAAACTGTTTTTT
TRBJ1-4 TRBV5-1 TRBD1 CASQQGLNEKLFF TGCGCCAGCCAACAGGGGCTTAATGAAAAACTGTTTTTT
TRBJ2-7 TRBV2 . CASSEGTAYEQYF TGTGCCAGCAGTGAAGGGACAGCCTACGAGCAGTACTTC
TRBJ2-2 TRBV18 TRBD1 CASSPGTGTGELFF TGTGCCAGCTCGCCCGGGACAGGCACCGGGGAGCTGTTTTTT
TRBJ1-2 TRBV18 . CASSTLRDNFYGYTF TGTGCCAGCTCCACCCTCCGGGACAACTTCTATGGCTACACCTTC
TRBJ1-6 TRBV4-1 TRBD1 CASSHTGQTNSPLHF TGCGCCAGCAGCCACACGGGACAGACTAATTCACCCCTCCACTTT
TRBJ1-5 TRBV7-6 . CASSSDSSNQPQHF TGTGCCAGCAGCTCGGACAGTAGCAATCAGCCCCAGCATTTT
TRBJ1-2 TRBV4-2 . CASSQGGVGGAGYGYTF TGTGCCAGCAGCCAGGGGGGGGTCGGGGGCGCGGGCTATGGCTACACCTTC
TRBJ2-1 TRBV7-9 TRBD1 CASSLRTGNWNEQFF TGTGCCAGCAGCTTAAGGACAGGGAACTGGAATGAGCAGTTCTTC
TRBJ2-7 TRBV5-1 TRBD1 CASSLGKTGAEQYF TGCGCCAGCAGCTTAGGTAAGACAGGGGCCGAGCAGTACTTC
TRBJ1-1 TRBV6-5 . CASSYSTGTEAFF TGTGCCAGCAGTTACTCGACAGGCACTGAAGCTTTCTTT